The next 3 T cell receptor beta chains were all read from a single sample in a study of blood T cell repertoires in COVID-19. Measured with immunoSEQ multiplex PCR; TCRdb has only the in-frame clones, and not every one. The sample has about 50,000 clones; 81% are singletons. The sequencing input was peripheral blood. The receptors come from a woman at least 80 years old with COVID-19, enrolled during active disease.

The count of this clone is one. The junction shows a germline mismatch at one end, possibly a read error. V and J are TRBV25-1 and TRBJ2-1; 12 bases are shared with TRBD2. Germline V gives CDR1 MGHDK, CDR2 SYGVNS. The CDR3 is 15 amino acids. CDR3 bases: TGTGCCAGCAGTGGCCTAGCGGGAGGGTACAGTGAGCAGTTCTTC. It codes for CASSGLAGGYSEQFF.

This chain links TRBV5-1 with TRBJ2-3, with TRBD2 identical over 14 bases. Germline CDR1 and CDR2: SGHRS and YFSETQ. J lost 4 bases, V lost 4 bases, and 2 bases had no gene match. CDR3 length equals 15 residues. The DNA for the CDR3 is TGCGCCAGCAGCGGACTAGCGGGAGGATCAGATACGCAGTATTTT. Amino acid sequence: CASSGLAGGSDTQYF.

The gene calls are TRBV10-3 and TRBJ2-7; D might be TRBD2 (6 bases). The CDR3 spans 12 residues. V gave up 4 bases and J gave up 7 bases, with 11 bases separating them. Germline V CDR1 and CDR2: ENHRY, SYGVKD. The CDR3 is CAISALTREQYF. CDR3 DNA sequence: TGTGCCATCAGTGCCTTGACTAGGGAGCAGTACTTC.